This T cell receptor beta chain was identified in a study of blood T cells in healthy people across ages. The authors ran a second PCR of about 7 to 11 cycles using a sample-barcoded 5' primer and a J-beta primer mix. TCRdb recomputed calls from the 5' RACE reads with MiXCR, one row per CDR3 protein. There are hundreds of thousands of distinct CDR3 sequences in the sample; roughly 30% occur only once, and approximately 14% lies in the top ten. The sample providers were healthy Caucasian people from Russia, aged about 6 to 95. The sample consisted of blood. This TCR was recovered from a woman older than 75 in good health.

Here the CDR3 DNA reads TGTGCCAGCCGACTACCGGGACAGAAAACAAATGAGCAGTTCTTC. It yields the protein CASRLPGQKTNEQFF. This chain joins TRBV27 and TRBJ2-1; 7 nucleotides agree with TRBD1. The trim removed 8 bases at V and 7 bases at J, leaving 14 bases unmatched. Looked up from germline, CDR1 is MNHEY and CDR2 is SMNVEV (reference sequence). CDR3 length: 15 residues.